This T cell receptor (beta chain) was recorded in a study of a mutant IDH1 vaccine in newly diagnosed glioma (dated by TCRdb to about 2021). Regarding the study in general: In the chemotherapy-containing groups, vaccination started alongside temozolomide cycles, whereas in patients who had radiotherapy alone it started 4-6 weeks after radiotherapy. The roughly 34 treated patients were approximately 62% male and around 40% female, with a mean age of roughly 42 years. Before enrollment, patients had received standard therapy of radiotherapy alone, temozolomide alone, or radiochemotherapy with temozolomide; most received the combination. The week-35 safety follow-up took place at visit V12, and the week-47 end of study took place at visit V13. Peripheral blood was collected at six visits: V03 (baseline), V05, V07, V10, V12 and V13. Longitudinal TCRB deep sequencing was done for some 26 treated patients, wherever samples were available for exploratory analyses.

A note on this clone: Its antigen remains undetermined. No much larger clonotype is one base removed from it; base qualities were not supplied.

Library method: the immunoSEQ multiplex PCR assay. Rearranged TCR beta chain sequences were amplified using the hsTCRB Kit according to the manufacturer's protocol. An Illumina MiSeq was used to sequence the TCRB libraries. The paper's processing steps were these. Demultiplexing, trimming and gene mapping were performed with the kit vendor's proprietary platform. TCRdb took over this immuneACCESS table, retaining in-frame rearrangements with V and J assigned. Such tables are incomplete; in checked studies, under half of the missing clones stem from an unresolved V gene, and the remainder is unexplained. From that table come the V and J calls and clone size; the DNA was used to work out D and trimming. The sample includes roughly 30,000 clones, with roughly three quarters observed a single time. 10% to 12% of the sample is held by the ten biggest clonotypes. The time point label corresponds to: week 35, safety follow-up. A 20-mer mutant IDH1 peptide at 300 micrograms in Montanide made up each vaccine dose, which was injected subcutaneously together with topical imiquimod. Eight vaccinations were administered to patients in weeks 1, 3, 5, 7, 11, 15, 19 and 23, corresponding to visits V03 through V10. Newly diagnosed WHO grade 3 or 4 IDH1-mutant astrocytomas showing loss of nuclear ATRX were present in the donors. The samples were drawn from NOA16, a multicentre, single-arm, open-label phase I trial in Germany that tested a mutant IDH1 peptide vaccine in humans for the first time. Genomic DNA for TCRB sequencing was extracted from EDTA blood using the DNeasy Blood and Tissue Kit.

Overall results and qualifications from the work: Pseudoprogression seemed to be unrelated to changes in the top peripheral T cell clonotypes found by TCRB sequencing. The authors noted that analyses of patient blood samples could not be reproduced because of sample limitations. Availability determined which PBMC samples were chosen for TCRB deep sequencing. Immune responses induced by the vaccine were seen in around 94% of patients across multiple MHC alleles.

The junction shows trimming of 4 bases on V and 4 bases on J, plus 8 bases between the germline ends. As encoded in the germline V gene, CDR1 is SQVTM while CDR2 is ANQGSEA. From cysteine to phenylalanine, the CDR3 is 12 amino acids long. The entry retains the CDR3 DNA only, 36 bases that are in frame from base 1. The chain is assembled from TRBV29-1 and TRBJ1-3; no D gene can be assigned with confidence. The sample was PBMCs, taken from a glioma patient whose treatment included an IDH1 peptide vaccine. The receptor comes from a woman between 35 and 50 years old with glioma. The CDR3 protein: CSVVKGGNTIYF. DNA sequence: TGCAGCGTTGTAAAGGGAGGAAACACCATATATTTT.